The 15 T cell receptor beta chains in this list originate from one sample, sequenced in a study of blood T cell repertoires in COVID-19. TCRdb keeps only in-frame clones here, not all; method: immunoSEQ multiplex PCR. In the table there are a few hundred thousand clones, roughly 86% of which are singletons. Sequenced input: peripheral blood. The receptors derive from a woman aged 45-60 years with acute or convalescent COVID-19.

In regard to this clone: This specimen includes other DNA sequences encoding the same CDR3. The chain's CDR3 is CASSQDRGYEQYF. For the CDR3, the DNA is TGCGCCAGCAGCCAAGATAGGGGGTACGAGCAGTACTTC. This chain joins TRBV4-3 and TRBJ2-7, with a possible D match to TRBD1 (6 bases). Germline-derived CDR1 and CDR2 are LGHNA and YSLEER. The ends were cut back, 0 bases at V and 4 bases at J, with 7 bases in the middle. The CDR3 covers 13 residues.

CDR3: CASSQGRQGIIAKNIQYF. DNA of the CDR3: TGCGCCAGCAGCCAAGGGAGACAGGGAATAATAGCCAAAAACATTCAGTACTTC. This chain joins TRBV4-1 and TRBJ2-4; 7 bases line up with TRBD1. Germline CDR1 reads MGHRA; CDR2 reads YSYEKL. This CDR3 is 18 amino acids long. V trimming: 1 base; J trimming: 0 bases; junction bases outside the gene matches: 9.

This chain uses TRBV18 with TRBJ2-7; 9 bases are a match to TRBD2. The V gene's germline CDR1 is KGHSH and CDR2 LQKENI. V trimming: 4 bases; J trimming: 0 bases; junction bases outside the gene matches: 7. This CDR3 is built from 16 residues. In DNA form, the CDR3 reads TGTGCCAGCTCACTCGAGACTAGCGGTTACTCCTACGAGCAGTACTTC. Translated, it gives CASSLETSGYSYEQYF.

This clone was found a few times. V and J are TRBV30 and TRBJ2-3; 8 positions agree with TRBD2. The CDR3 totals 16 residues. V lost 1 base and J lost 3; bases outside the gene matches: 9. From germline, CDR1 is GTSNPN and CDR2 SVGIG (reference sequence). CDR3 loop: CAWSGRGSGRTDTQYF. The CDR3, as DNA: TGTGCCTGGAGTGGTCGGGGGAGCGGGAGAACAGATACGCAGTATTTT.

This rearrangement joins TRBV6-1 to TRBJ2-7; no reliable D call. CDR3 size: 15 residues. The V gene's germline CDR1 is MNHNS and CDR2 SASEGT. The ends were cut back, 1 base at V and 4 bases at J, with 14 bases in the middle. In DNA form, the CDR3 reads TGTGCCAGCAGTGAAGATCCTAATTCGCCTTACGAGCAGTACTTC. Protein product: CASSEDPNSPYEQYF.

Here the CDR3 reads CASSLAGRGLYEQYF. CDR3 nucleotides: TGTGCCAGCAGCTTAGCGGGCAGGGGGCTGTACGAGCAGTACTTC. The V and J genes are TRBV11-2 and TRBJ2-7; 8 nucleotides align to TRBD1. The germline gives CDR1 SGHAT, CDR2 FQNNGV. After removal of 1 base from V and 4 bases from J, the junction contained 6 bases not matched to a gene. CDR3 length: 15 amino acids.

The chain links TRBV3-1 (or the pseudogene TRBV3-2) to TRBJ2-3; TRBD1 or TRBD2 may be the D gene (8 bases each). This CDR3 has 15 residues. CDR1 is LGHDT, CDR2 YNNKEL, per germline (reference sequence). V was shortened by 7 bases and J by 6 bases, with 20 bases between the two germline ends. The CDR3 loop reads CASNQGAGGLDTQYF. DNA for the CDR3: TGTGCCAGCAACCAGGGGGCGGGAGGTCTGGATACGCAGTATTTT.

V is TRBV6-5 and J is TRBJ2-2; weak D call: TRBD1 (6 bases). This CDR3 is built from 16 residues. The V gene's germline CDR1 is MNHEY and CDR2 SVGAGI. V was trimmed by 2 bases and J by 5 bases, leaving 15 bases between them. CDR3 residues: CASSYNEGVDTGELFF. The CDR3 DNA sequence: TGTGCCAGCAGTTACAATGAGGGGGTAGATACCGGGGAGCTGTTTTTT.

This clone was seen just once. The rearrangement joins TRBV7-8 to TRBJ1-5; D might be TRBD1 (6 bases). Trimming cost V 1 base and J 4 bases, with 14 bases left between them. CDR1 and CDR2 (germline): SGHVS, FQNEAQ. The CDR3 totals 16 residues. The CDR3 DNA sequence: TGTGCCAGCAGCTTAGGAAGCAGGGGTATGAATCAGCCCCAGCATTTT. It specifies CASSLGSRGMNQPQHF.

V gene TRBV9 combines with J gene TRBJ2-5; TRBD2 aligns across 11 bases. Germline V gene lookup returns CDR1 SGDLS and CDR2 YYNGEE. Germline trimming cut 7 bases from V and 1 base from J; bases unmatched to any gene: 6. This CDR3 has 15 residues. CDR3 residues: CASGRGTSGQETQYF. The CDR3 coding sequence is TGTGCCAGCGGGAGGGGGACTAGCGGCCAAGAGACCCAGTACTTC.

The rearrangement joins TRBV7-2 to TRBJ2-3; D may be TRBD2 (5 bases). The CDR3 has 11 residues. Trimming stripped 6 bases from V and 9 bases from J, with 10 bases between. Germline values: CDR1 SGHTA, CDR2 FQGNSA. The CDR3 region has the DNA TGTGCCAGCAGGGTGGGAGAGACGCAGTATTTT. This translates into CASRVGETQYF.

CDR3 nucleotide sequence: TGTGCCAGCAGTGGTACGAGGGCCACTGAAGCTTTCTTT. Protein: CASSGTRATEAFF. This chain joins TRBV2 and TRBJ1-1; D unclear. Trimming cost V 4 bases and J 4 bases, with 10 bases left between them. The CDR3 consists of 13 residues. Germline assignment: CDR1 SNHLY and CDR2 FYNNEI. Looking up the rest from reference TRBV2 and TRBJ1-1 gives the full variable domain: EPEVTQTPSHQVTQMGQEVILRCVPISNHLYFYWYRQILGQKVEFLVSFYNNEISEKSEIFDDQFSVERPDGSNFTLKIRSTKLEDSAMYFCASSGTRATEAFFGQGTRLTVV.

The rearrangement uses TRBV30 and TRBJ1-6; 8 bases fit TRBD1. This CDR3 is 13 amino acids long. From germline, CDR1 is GTSNPN and CDR2 SVGIG (reference sequence). The junction had 4 bases not matched to a gene; V was cut back by 4 bases and J by 8 bases. CDR3 bases: TGTGCCTGGACCCCGGGACAGGATTCACCCCTCCACTTT. Translation gives CAWTPGQDSPLHF.

The chain has TRBV5-1 and TRBJ1-4; D is unclear. Looked up from germline, CDR1 is SGHRS and CDR2 is YFSETQ. This CDR3 comprises 15 residues. Trimming removed 2 bases from V and 8 bases from J, with 16 bases in between. In DNA, the CDR3 is TGCGCCAGCAGCTTATACTCAGGTAGTTTGGAAAAACTGTTTTTT. Its translation: CASSLYSGSLEKLFF.

The chain has TRBV27 and TRBJ2-3; 7 bases map to TRBD2. The CDR3 has 15 residues. The ends lost 8 bases at V and 6 bases at J; junction bases unmatched: 14. Germline values: CDR1 MNHEY, CDR2 SMNVEV (reference sequence). Written as DNA, the CDR3 is TGTGCCAGCTTCCCCTCGGGGACTATTGCCGATACGCAGTATTTT. Amino acids: CASFPSGTIADTQYF.